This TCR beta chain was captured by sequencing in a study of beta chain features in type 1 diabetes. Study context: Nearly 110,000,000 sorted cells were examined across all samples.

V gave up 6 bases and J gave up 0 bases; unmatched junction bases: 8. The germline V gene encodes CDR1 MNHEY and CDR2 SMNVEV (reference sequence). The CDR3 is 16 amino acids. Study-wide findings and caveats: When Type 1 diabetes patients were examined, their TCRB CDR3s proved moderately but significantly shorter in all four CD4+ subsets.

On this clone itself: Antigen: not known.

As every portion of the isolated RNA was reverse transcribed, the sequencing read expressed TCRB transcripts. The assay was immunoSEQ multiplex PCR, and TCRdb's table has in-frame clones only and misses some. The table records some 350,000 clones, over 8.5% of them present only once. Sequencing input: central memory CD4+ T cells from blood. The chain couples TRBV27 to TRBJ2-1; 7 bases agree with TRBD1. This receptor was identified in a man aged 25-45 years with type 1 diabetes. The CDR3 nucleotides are TGTGCCAGCAGCTACCTCAGGGACAGCTCCTACAATGAGCAGTTCTTC. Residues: CASSYLRDSSYNEQFF.